The 9 T cell receptor beta chains presented below share a single source sample, sequenced in a study of cytomegalovirus exposure and HLA in healthy donors. Researchers ran the PCR with 60 Vbeta and 13 Jbeta primers. The protocol was immunoSEQ multiplex PCR, while the TCRdb copy is restricted to in-frame clones and leaves out a portion. The data hold 190,000 or so clones, with roughly four fifths observed a single time. The sequencing sample was made of PBMCs. Receptors originate from a boy aged 2 to 10 in good health and CMV-seronegative.

The gene calls are TRBV18 and TRBJ2-7; D gene uncertain. The ends were cut back, 5 bases at V and 7 bases at J, with 18 bases in the middle. Germline CDR1 and CDR2: KGHSH and LQKENI. The CDR3 length is 14 residues. The CDR3 DNA reads as TGTGCCAGCTCAGCGTCAGGTCGTTCGGAAGAGCAGTACTTC. It encodes CASSASGRSEEQYF.

This chain connects TRBV2 to TRBJ2-1; TRBD2 matches at 13 bases. Germline CDR1 and CDR2: SNHLY and FYNNEI. This CDR3 contains 16 residues. V shed 4 bases and J 4 bases; nucleotides not matched to a gene: 4. CDR3 amino acids: CASSGTSGGVYNEQFF. DNA of the CDR3: TGTGCCAGCAGTGGGACTAGCGGGGGAGTATACAATGAGCAGTTCTTC.

The rearrangement links TRBV5-1 to TRBJ2-3; D might be TRBD2 (7 bases). V was shortened by 0 bases and J by 2 bases, with 13 bases between the two germline ends. Germline CDR1 reads SGHRS; CDR2 reads YFSETQ. CDR3 length: 16 amino acids. CDR3 nucleotides: TGCGCCAGCAGCTTGGTGGCGGGGGCCTCCACAGATACGCAGTATTTT. Its translation: CASSLVAGASTDTQYF.

J is TRBJ2-7 and V is TRBV5-6, with D possibly matching TRBD1 (6 bases). This CDR3 contains 17 residues. The V gene lost 1 base and the J gene lost 1 base, with 18 bases spanning the gap. Per the germline V gene, CDR1 is SGHDT and CDR2 is YYEEEE. CDR3 DNA sequence: TGTGCCAGCAGCTTGTATAGGGGGATAGTCAAATCCTACGAGCAGTACTTC. Residues: CASSLYRGIVKSYEQYF.

The chain uses TRBV16 and TRBJ1-5; tentatively, D is TRBD1 (5 bases). The CDR3 runs 14 residues. Germline CDR1 is KGHSY and CDR2 is FQNENV. V lost 7 bases, J lost 6 bases, and 16 bases lay in between. CDR3 amino acids: CASNEAGIRQPQHF. CDR3 coding DNA: TGTGCCAGCAATGAGGCAGGGATCCGTCAGCCCCAGCATTTT.

CDR3: CASRRGLAGETGELFF. The CDR3 region has the DNA TGTGCCAGCAGAAGGGGACTAGCGGGGGAAACCGGGGAGCTGTTTTTT. The rearrangement joins TRBV5-4 to TRBJ2-2, with TRBD2 matching 14 bases. V lost 5 bases, J lost 5 bases, and 5 bases stayed unmatched. The CDR3 totals 16 residues. Germline CDR1 reads SGHNT; CDR2 reads YYREEE (reference sequence).

This chain uses TRBV5-1 with TRBJ2-1; TRBD1 aligns across 7 bases. The CDR3 loop spans 16 amino acids. Germline CDR1 is SGHRS and CDR2 is YFSETQ. Trimming cost V 2 bases and J 6 bases; bases outside gene matches: 11. The CDR3 loop is CASSLPTGQVSNEQFF. The CDR3 coding sequence is TGCGCCAGCAGCTTACCCACCGGACAGGTTTCCAATGAGCAGTTCTTC.

V gene TRBV4-2 combines with J gene TRBJ2-5, with a tentative D call TRBD2 (5 bases). This CDR3 contains 14 residues. Per germline, CDR1 LGHNA and CDR2 YNFKEQ. Trimming shortened V by 1 base and J by 3 bases, and 9 bases separated the two germline ends. CDR3 amino acids: CASSQVSGKETQYF. The CDR3 DNA follows: TGTGCCAGCAGCCAAGTCAGCGGAAAAGAGACCCAGTACTTC.

This clone was counted once. CDR3 nucleotides: TGTGCCAGCAGTTCGAGCGGGGGGACCTACAATGAGCAGTTCTTC. This translates into CASSSSGGTYNEQFF. The chain recombines TRBV2 with TRBJ2-1; TRBD2 aligns across 9 bases. V lost 5 bases, J lost 2 bases, and 4 bases stayed unmatched. Germline CDR1 is SNHLY and CDR2 is FYNNEI. The CDR3 has 15 residues.